The present TCR beta chain was sequenced within a study of technical replicates of blood from a few donors. V lost 2 bases to trimming and J lost 4 bases; unmatched junction nucleotides: 4. CDR1 is ENHRY and CDR2 is SYGVKD in the germline V gene. This CDR3 is built from 15 residues. Clones were sequenced by immunoSEQ multiplex PCR, and TCRdb holds only the in-frame ones, with some missing. The profile shows roughly 79,000 clones, more than 85% of them singletons. Material: T cells isolated from PBMCs. This sequence joins TRBV10-3 and TRBJ2-5, with 10 bases matching TRBD2. This TCR came from a human donor in good health. CDR3 in amino acids: CAISEGLAGVETQYF. DNA of the CDR3: TGTGCCATCAGTGAGGGGCTAGCGGGAGTAGAGACCCAGTACTTC.